This T cell receptor (beta chain) was sequenced in a study of early T cells in non-severe SARS-CoV-2 infection. Broader study findings: Anti-spike CD8 responses were favored by VDJdb matching, which missed private and CD4 specificities.

As part of library construction, unique molecular identifiers were attached to individual cDNA molecules. TCRdb independently ran MiXCR on the 5' RACE reads; one entry per CDR3 protein. The sample consists of some 64,000 distinct CDR3 sequences, roughly a fifth of them appearing once. The length of the CDR3 is 14 residues. Trimming pared 1 base from V and 3 bases from J, leaving 10 bases between. Per the germline V gene, CDR1 is SGHTA and CDR2 is FQGNSA. Concerning this clonotype: Antigen: not known.

This chain links TRBV7-2 with TRBJ2-7; D is unresolved. The receptor was isolated from an adult who was a healthcare worker with PCR-confirmed SARS-CoV-2 infection or an uninfected control (not recorded which). Sequenced here: whole blood, sampled at baseline. DNA for the CDR3: TGTGCCAGCAGCTTAGAGGCTACCAGCTACGAGCAGTACTTC. Encoded protein: CASSLEATSYEQYF.